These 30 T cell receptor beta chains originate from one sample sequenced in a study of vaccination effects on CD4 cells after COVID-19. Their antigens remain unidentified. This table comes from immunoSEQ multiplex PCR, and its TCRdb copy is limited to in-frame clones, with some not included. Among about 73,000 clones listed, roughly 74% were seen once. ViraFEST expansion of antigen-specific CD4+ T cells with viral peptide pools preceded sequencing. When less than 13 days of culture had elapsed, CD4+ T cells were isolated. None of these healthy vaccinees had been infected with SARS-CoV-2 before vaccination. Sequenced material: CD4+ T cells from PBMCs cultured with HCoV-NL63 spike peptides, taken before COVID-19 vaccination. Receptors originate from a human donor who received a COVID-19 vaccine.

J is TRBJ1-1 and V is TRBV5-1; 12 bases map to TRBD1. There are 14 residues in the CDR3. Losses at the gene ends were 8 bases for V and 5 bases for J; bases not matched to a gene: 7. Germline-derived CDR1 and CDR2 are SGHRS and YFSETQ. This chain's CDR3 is CASGTGGAKTEAFF. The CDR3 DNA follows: TGCGCCAGTGGGACAGGGGGCGCAAAAACTGAAGCTTTCTTT.

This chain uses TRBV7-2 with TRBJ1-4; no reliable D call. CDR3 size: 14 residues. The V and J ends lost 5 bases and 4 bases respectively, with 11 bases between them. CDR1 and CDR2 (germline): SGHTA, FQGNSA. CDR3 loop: CASSRTYDNEKLFF. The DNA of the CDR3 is TGTGCCAGCAGCCGGACTTATGATAATGAAAAACTGTTTTTT.

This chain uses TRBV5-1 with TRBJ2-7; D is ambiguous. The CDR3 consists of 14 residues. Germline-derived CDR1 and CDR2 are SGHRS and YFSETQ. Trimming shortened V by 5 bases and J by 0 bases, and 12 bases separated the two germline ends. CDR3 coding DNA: TGCGCCAGCAGTCCAGGACCCTACTCCTACGAGCAGTACGTC. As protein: CASSPGPYSYEQYV.

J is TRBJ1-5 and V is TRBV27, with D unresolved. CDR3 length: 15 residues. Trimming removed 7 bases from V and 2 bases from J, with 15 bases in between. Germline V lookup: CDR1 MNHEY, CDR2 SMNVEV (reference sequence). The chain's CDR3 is CASTLPVGGNQPQHF. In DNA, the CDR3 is TGTGCCAGCACCCTCCCGGTGGGCGGCAATCAGCCCCAGCATTTT.

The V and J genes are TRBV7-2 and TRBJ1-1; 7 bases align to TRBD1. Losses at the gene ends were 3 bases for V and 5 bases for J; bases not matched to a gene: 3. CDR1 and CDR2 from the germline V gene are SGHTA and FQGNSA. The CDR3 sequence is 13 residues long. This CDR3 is CASSFQGGTEAFF. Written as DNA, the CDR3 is TGTGCCAGCAGCTTCCAGGGGGGGACTGAAGCTTTCTTT.

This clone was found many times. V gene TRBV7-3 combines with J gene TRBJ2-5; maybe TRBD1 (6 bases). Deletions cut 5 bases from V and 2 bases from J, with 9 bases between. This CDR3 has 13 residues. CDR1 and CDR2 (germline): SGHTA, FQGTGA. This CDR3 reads CASSRGQQETQYF. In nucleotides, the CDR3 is TGTGCCAGCAGCCGGGGACAACAAGAGACCCAGTACTTC.

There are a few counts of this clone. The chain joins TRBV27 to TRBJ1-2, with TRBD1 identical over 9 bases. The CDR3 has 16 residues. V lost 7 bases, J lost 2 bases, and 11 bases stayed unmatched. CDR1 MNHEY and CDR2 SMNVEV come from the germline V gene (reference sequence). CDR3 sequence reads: CASIQLGGTGNYGYTF. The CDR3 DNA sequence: TGTGCCAGCATTCAACTCGGGGGGACAGGGAACTATGGCTACACCTTC.

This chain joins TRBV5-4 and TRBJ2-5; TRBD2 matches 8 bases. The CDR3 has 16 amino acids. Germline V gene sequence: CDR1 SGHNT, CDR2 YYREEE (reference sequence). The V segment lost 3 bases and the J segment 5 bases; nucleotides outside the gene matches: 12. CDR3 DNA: TGTGCCAGCAGCTCTGGTACGGGGGGGAGGGTCGAGACCCAGTACTTC. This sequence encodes CASSSGTGGRVETQYF.

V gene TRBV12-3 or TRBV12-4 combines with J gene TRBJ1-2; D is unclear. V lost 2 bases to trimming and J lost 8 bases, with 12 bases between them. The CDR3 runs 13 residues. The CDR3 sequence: CASSLPTLRGYTF. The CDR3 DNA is TGTGCCAGCAGTTTACCAACATTGCGGGGCTACACCTTC.

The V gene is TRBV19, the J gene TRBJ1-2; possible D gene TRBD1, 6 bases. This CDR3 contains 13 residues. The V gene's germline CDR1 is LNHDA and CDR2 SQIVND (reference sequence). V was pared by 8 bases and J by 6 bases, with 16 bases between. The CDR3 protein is CASGRTARDGYTF. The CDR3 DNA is TGTGCCAGTGGCCGGACAGCGAGGGATGGCTACACCTTC.

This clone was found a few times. The CDR3 nucleotides are TGCGCCAGCAGCTGGGGCGACAGGGATGGAAACACCATATATTTT. It codes for CASSWGDRDGNTIYF. The chain recombines TRBV5-1 with TRBJ1-3, with 7 bases matching TRBD1. The CDR3 covers 15 residues. Per germline, CDR1 SGHRS and CDR2 YFSETQ. V gave up 3 bases and J gave up 3 bases; unmatched junction bases: 6.

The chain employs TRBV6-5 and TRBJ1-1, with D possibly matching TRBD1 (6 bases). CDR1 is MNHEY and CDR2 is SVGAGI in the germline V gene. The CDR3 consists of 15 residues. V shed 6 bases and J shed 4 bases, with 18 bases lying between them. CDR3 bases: TGTGCCAGCAGGTCTCCCCACAGGGAGGTCACTGAAGCTTTCTTT. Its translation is CASRSPHREVTEAFF.

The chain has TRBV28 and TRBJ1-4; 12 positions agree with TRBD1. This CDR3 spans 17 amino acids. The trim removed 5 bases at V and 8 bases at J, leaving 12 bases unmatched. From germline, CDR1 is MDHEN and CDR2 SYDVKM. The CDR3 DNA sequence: TGTGCCAGCAGTCTGAAACCGGGACAGGGGGCAGTGGAAAAACTGTTTTTT. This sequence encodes CASSLKPGQGAVEKLFF.

CDR3 protein: CASSISSGNTIYF. As DNA, the CDR3 is TGTGCCAGTAGTATCAGCTCTGGAAACACCATATATTTT. The V and J genes are TRBV19 and TRBJ1-3; D uncertain. CDR1 LNHDA and CDR2 SQIVND come from the germline V gene (reference sequence). The CDR3 loop spans 13 amino acids. V lost 3 bases and J 0 bases, leaving 3 bases between the germline ends. Using reference TRBV19 and TRBJ1-3 for the parts outside the CDR3, the full variable domain is DGGITQSPKYLFRKEGQNVTLSCEQNLNHDAMYWYRQDPGQGLRLIYYSQIVNDFQKGDIAEGYSVSREKKESFPLTVTSAQKNPTAFYLCASSISSGNTIYFGEGSWLTVV.

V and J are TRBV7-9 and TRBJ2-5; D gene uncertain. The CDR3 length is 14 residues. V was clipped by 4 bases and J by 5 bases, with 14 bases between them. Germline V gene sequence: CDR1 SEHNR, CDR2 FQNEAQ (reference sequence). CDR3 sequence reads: CASSSHAQLETQYF. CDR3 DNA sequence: TGTGCCAGCAGCTCGCACGCCCAACTGGAGACCCAGTACTTC.

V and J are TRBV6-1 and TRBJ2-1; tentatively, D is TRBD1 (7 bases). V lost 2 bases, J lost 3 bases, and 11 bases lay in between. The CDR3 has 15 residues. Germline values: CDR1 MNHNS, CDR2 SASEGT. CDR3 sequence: CASSEPGGIYNEQFF. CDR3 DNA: TGTGCCAGCAGTGAACCAGGGGGGATCTACAATGAGCAGTTCTTC.

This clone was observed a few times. CDR3 loop: CASSRQESNYGYTF. The CDR3 bases are TGTGCCAGCAGTCGACAGGAGTCTAACTATGGCTACACCTTC. The chain recombines TRBV6-5 with TRBJ1-2; tentatively, D is TRBD1 (6 bases). Trimming removed 5 bases at V and 0 bases at J, with 10 bases between. The length of the CDR3 is 14 residues. Germline lookup yields CDR1 MNHEY and CDR2 SVGAGI.

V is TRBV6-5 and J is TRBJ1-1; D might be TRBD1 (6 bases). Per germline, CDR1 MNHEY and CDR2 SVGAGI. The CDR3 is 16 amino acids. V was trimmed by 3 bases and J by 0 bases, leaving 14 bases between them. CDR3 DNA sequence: TGTGCCAGCAGTTATTCACCAGGGGCTATGAACACTGAAGCTTTCTTT. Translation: CASSYSPGAMNTEAFF.

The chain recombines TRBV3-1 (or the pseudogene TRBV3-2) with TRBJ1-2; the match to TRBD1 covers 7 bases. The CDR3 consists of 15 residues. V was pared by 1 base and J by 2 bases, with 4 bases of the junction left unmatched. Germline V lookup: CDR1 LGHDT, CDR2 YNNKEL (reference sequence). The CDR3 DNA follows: TGTGCCAGCAGCCAAGGGGACAGAGCGAACTATGGCTACACCTTC. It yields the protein CASSQGDRANYGYTF.

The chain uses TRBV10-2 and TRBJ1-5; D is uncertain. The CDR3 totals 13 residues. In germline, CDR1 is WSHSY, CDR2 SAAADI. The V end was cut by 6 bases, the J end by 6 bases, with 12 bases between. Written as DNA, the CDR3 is TGCGCCAGCAGCGACCCCCGAGCTCAGCCCCAGCATTTT. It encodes CASSDPRAQPQHF.

In DNA, the CDR3 is TGCAGTGCTGCTACTGGATACGAGCAGTACGTC. This gives the protein CSAATGYEQYV. The rearrangement links TRBV20-1 to TRBJ2-7; no reliable D call. The V end lost 5 bases, the J end lost 4 bases, and 9 bases lay between the germline ends. This CDR3 has 11 residues. Germline CDR1 is DFQATT and CDR2 is SNEGSKA (reference sequence).

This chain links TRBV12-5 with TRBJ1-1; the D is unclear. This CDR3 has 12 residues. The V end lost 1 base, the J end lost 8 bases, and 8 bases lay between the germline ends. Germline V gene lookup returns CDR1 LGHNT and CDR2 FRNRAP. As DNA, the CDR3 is TGTGCTAGTGGTTTGGGTCGGCAGGAAGCTTTCTTT. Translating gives CASGLGRQEAFF.

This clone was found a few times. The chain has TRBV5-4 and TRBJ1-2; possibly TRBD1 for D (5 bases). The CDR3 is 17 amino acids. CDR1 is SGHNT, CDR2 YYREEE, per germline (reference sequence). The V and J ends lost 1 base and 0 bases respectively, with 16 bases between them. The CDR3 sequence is CASSLLDGGGANYGYTF. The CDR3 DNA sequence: TGTGCCAGCAGCTTGTTGGATGGCGGGGGGGCTAACTATGGCTACACCTTC.

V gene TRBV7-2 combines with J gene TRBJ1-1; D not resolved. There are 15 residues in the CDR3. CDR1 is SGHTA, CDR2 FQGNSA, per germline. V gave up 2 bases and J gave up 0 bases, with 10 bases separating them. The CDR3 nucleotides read TGTGCCAGCAGCTTAAGAGCAGCCATGAACACTGAAGCTTTCTTT. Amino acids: CASSLRAAMNTEAFF.

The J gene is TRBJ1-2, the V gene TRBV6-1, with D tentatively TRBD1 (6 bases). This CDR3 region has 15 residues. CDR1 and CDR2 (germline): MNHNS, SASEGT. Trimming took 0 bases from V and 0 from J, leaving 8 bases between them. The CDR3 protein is CASSEAQGPNYGYTF. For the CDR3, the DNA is TGTGCCAGCAGTGAAGCACAGGGCCCTAACTATGGCTACACCTTC.

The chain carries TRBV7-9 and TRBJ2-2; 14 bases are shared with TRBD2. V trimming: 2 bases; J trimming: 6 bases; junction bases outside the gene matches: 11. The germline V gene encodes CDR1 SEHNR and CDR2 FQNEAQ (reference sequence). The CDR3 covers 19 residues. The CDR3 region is CASSLFDPRGLAGAGELFF. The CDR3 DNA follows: TGTGCCAGCAGCTTATTCGACCCTCGGGGACTAGCGGGGGCCGGGGAGCTGTTTTTT.

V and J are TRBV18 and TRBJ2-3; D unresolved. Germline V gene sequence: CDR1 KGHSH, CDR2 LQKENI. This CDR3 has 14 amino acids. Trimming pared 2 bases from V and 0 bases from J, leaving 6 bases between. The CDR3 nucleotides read TGTGCCAGCTCACCAGGGTTTAGCACAGATACGCAGTATTTT. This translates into CASSPGFSTDTQYF.

The CDR3 DNA sequence: TGTGCCAGCAGAACTAACAGGGGAAGCTATGGCTACACCTTC. Translation: CASRTNRGSYGYTF. This chain joins TRBV27 and TRBJ1-2; the match to TRBD1 covers 7 bases. This CDR3 is built from 14 residues. CDR1 MNHEY and CDR2 SMNVEV come from the germline V gene (reference sequence). V shed 6 bases and J 4 bases; nucleotides not matched to a gene: 8.

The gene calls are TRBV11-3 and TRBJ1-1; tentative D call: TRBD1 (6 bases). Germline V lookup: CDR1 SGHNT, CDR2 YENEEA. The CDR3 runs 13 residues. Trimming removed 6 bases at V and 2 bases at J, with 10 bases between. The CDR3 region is CASRGHTNTEAFF. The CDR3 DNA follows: TGTGCCAGCAGGGGACACACCAACACTGAAGCTTTCTTT. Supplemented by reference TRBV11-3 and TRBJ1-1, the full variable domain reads EAGVVQSPRYKIIEKKQPVAFWCNPISGHNTLYWYLQNLGQGPELLIRYENEEAVDDSQLPKDRFSAERLKGVDSTLKIQPAELGDSAVYLCASRGHTNTEAFFGQGTRLTVV.

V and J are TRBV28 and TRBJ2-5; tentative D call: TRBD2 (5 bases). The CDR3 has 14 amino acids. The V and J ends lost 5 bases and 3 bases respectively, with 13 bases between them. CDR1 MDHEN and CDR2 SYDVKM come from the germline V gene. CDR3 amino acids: CASSPPGKEETQYF. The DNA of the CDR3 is TGTGCCAGCAGTCCTCCCGGGAAAGAAGAGACCCAGTACTTC.